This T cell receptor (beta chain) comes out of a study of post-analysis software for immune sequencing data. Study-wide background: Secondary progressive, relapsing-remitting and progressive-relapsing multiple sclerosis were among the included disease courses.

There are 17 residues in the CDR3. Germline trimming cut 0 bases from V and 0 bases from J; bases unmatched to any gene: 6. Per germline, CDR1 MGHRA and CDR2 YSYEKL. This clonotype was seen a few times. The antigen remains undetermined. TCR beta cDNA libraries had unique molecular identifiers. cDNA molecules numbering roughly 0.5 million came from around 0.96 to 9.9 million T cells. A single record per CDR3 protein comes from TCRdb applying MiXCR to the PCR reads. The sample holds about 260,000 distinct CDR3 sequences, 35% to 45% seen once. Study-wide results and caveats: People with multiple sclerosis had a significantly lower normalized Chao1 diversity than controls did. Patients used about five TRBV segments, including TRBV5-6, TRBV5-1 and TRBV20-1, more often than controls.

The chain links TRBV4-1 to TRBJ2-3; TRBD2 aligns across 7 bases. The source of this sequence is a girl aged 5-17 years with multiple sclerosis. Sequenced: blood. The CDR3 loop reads CASSQEALAESTDTQYF. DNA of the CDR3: TGCGCCAGCAGCCAAGAGGCCCTAGCGGAGAGCACAGATACGCAGTATTTT.